This passage covers 8 T cell receptor beta chains from one sample sequenced in a study of TIL therapy for anti-PD-1-resistant metastatic lung cancer. The libraries were made with immunoSEQ v3. The assay was immunoSEQ multiplex PCR, and TCRdb's table has in-frame clones only and misses some. The data hold roughly 92,000 clones, with just over 65% observed a single time. This sample's time point: pre-treatment sample, taken before nivolumab and TIL therapy. The tumor samples were excised metastases, mostly pleural nodules or supraclavicular lymph nodes. The sample consisted of tumor tissue, taken at baseline. The receptor source for this set is a person aged 25-85 years with non-small cell lung cancer.

This clone came up a few times. This chain connects TRBV7-2 to TRBJ2-2; D is undetermined. CDR3 size: 14 residues. CDR1 is SGHTA and CDR2 is FQGNSA in the germline V gene. V was pared by 8 bases and J by 4 bases, with 14 bases between. The CDR3 DNA reads as TGTGCCAGCTTCAATCCCGCGTCCACCGGGGAGCTGTTTTTT. This sequence encodes CASFNPASTGELFF.

This chain joins TRBV19 and TRBJ1-5; D is ambiguous. Between the trimmed V and J ends, which lost 3 bases and 7 bases, there was a span of 16 bases. The germline CDR1 and CDR2 sequences are LNHDA and SQIVND (reference sequence). CDR3 length: 15 residues. The CDR3 here is CASSIPIGLGQPQHF. CDR3 DNA: TGTGCCAGTAGTATCCCCATAGGGTTAGGACAGCCCCAGCATTTT.

The rearrangement links TRBV6-2 or TRBV6-3 to TRBJ2-5; the D gene is possibly TRBD2 (7 bases). The germline V gene has CDR1 MNHEY and CDR2 SVGEGT. The V and J ends lost 5 bases and 2 bases respectively, with 18 bases between them. This CDR3 contains 16 residues. The CDR3: CASSQRGAGNQETQYF. As DNA, the CDR3 is TGTGCCAGCAGTCAACGGGGGGCGGGTAATCAAGAGACCCAGTACTTC.

The genes are TRBV24-1 and TRBJ2-7, with unresolved D. CDR1 and CDR2 from the germline V gene are KGHDR and SFDVKD. CDR3 length: 14 amino acids. The V end was cut by 5 bases, the J end by 3 bases, with 13 bases between. The CDR3 sequence: CATSVEQNIYEQYF. DNA of the CDR3: TGTGCCACCAGTGTTGAACAGAACATCTACGAGCAGTACTTC.

This clone was recorded only once. The chain combines TRBV18 with TRBJ1-5, with a possible D match to TRBD1 (5 bases). Germline loops: CDR1 KGHSH, CDR2 LQKENI. The CDR3 is 15 amino acids. The V gene lost 3 bases and the J gene lost 0 bases, with 9 bases spanning the gap. The CDR3 DNA is TGTGCCAGCTCACCCAACGGGGCTAGCAATCAGCCCCAGCATTTT. Translating gives CASSPNGASNQPQHF.

The rearrangement links TRBV6-5 to TRBJ2-7; D uncertain. The CDR3 sequence is 13 residues long. Germline lookup yields CDR1 MNHEY and CDR2 SVGAGI. V was trimmed by 0 bases and J by 3 bases, leaving 6 bases between them. The CDR3: CASSYSNLYEQYF. The CDR3 nucleotides are TGTGCCAGCAGTTACTCGAACCTCTACGAGCAGTACTTC.

V gene TRBV6-6 combines with J gene TRBJ2-5, with D possibly TRBD2 on 5 matching bases. CDR1 MNHNY and CDR2 SVGAGI come from the germline V gene (reference sequence). The CDR3 totals 15 residues. Trimming cost V 2 bases and J 3 bases, with 13 bases left between them. The chain's CDR3 is CASSYDTVGKETQYF. In nucleotides, the CDR3 is TGTGCCAGCAGTTACGACACGGTCGGGAAAGAGACCCAGTACTTC.

V and J are TRBV6-4 and TRBJ2-7; a weak D match, TRBD2 (7 bases). V dropped 8 bases and J dropped 0 bases, with 17 bases sitting between them. Germline values: CDR1 MRHNA, CDR2 SNTAGT. This CDR3 has 15 residues. The CDR3 protein is CASGGGLAVSYEQYF. The CDR3 DNA sequence: TGTGCCAGCGGGGGGGGGCTAGCGGTCTCCTACGAGCAGTACTTC.